This TCR beta chain was sequenced in a study of cytomegalovirus exposure and HLA in healthy donors. TCRdb's copy holds only in-frame clones and misses some; the assay was immunoSEQ multiplex PCR. Of 150,000 to 200,000 clones in the sample, roughly nine tenths are singletons; the top ten hold 4.5% to 7%. J lost 8 bases, V lost 3 bases, and 7 bases had no gene match. The CDR3 consists of 16 residues. Germline CDR1 LGHNA, CDR2 YSLEER. Notes on the study in general: In vitro, three CMV-associated chains proved specific for CMV antigens. One later analysis, an examination of the 90 to 150 validation repertoires, found that first-cohort TCR clusters tended to co-occur in them. With high specificity and sensitivity, the classifier reportedly diagnosed cytomegalovirus status. The investigators catalogued 150 or so TCR beta chains as cytomegalovirus-associated.

Note on this clone: Its antigen is not known.

The sequence was obtained from a woman between 25 and 40 years old in good health and CMV-seronegative. The specimen was PBMCs. This chain connects TRBV4-3 to TRBJ2-2, with TRBD2 matching 12 bases. The CDR3 sequence is CASSQLVGLAGGELFF. The CDR3 DNA reads TGCGCCAGCAGCCAGTTGGTAGGACTAGCGGGGGGGGAGCTGTTTTTT.